This TCR beta chain was profiled in a study of blood T cell repertoires in COVID-19. Turning to the study itself: Sites across the United States, Italy and Spain contributed samples from acute and convalescent COVID-19. PBMCs, B-cell-depleted T cells, or T cells provided the cDNA or gDNA that made up the material.

This clone was observed once. TCRdb's copy holds only in-frame clones and misses some; the assay was immunoSEQ multiplex PCR. The sample includes about 76,000 clones, 80% to 90% seen only once; the top ten take 18%. The CDR3 covers 14 residues. The ends lost 4 bases at V and 7 bases at J; junction bases unmatched: 8. CDR1 is LNHDA, CDR2 SQIVND, per germline (reference sequence). V usage is TRBV19 and J usage is TRBJ1-2; 8 bases fit TRBD1. The receptor's source is a woman aged 60-70 years with acute or convalescent COVID-19. The sequenced sample was peripheral blood. CDR3 sequence: CASSNRGTGSGYTF. In DNA, the CDR3 is TGTGCCAGTAGTAATCGAGGGACAGGCTCTGGCTACACCTTC.